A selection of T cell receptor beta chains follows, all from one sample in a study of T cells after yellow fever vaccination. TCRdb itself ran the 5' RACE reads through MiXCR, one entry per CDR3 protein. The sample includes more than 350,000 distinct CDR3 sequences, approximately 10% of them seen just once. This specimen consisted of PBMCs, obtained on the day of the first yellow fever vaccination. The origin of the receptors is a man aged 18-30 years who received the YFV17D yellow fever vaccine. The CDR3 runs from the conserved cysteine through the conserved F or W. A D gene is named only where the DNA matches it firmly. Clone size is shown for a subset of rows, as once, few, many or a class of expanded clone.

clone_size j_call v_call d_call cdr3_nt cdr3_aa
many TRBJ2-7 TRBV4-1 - TGCGCCAGCAGCCCGCGGGGCTACGAGCAGTACTTC CASSPRGYEQYF
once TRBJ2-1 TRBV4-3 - TGCGCCAGCAGCCAAGAGGCCATCTCCTACAATGAGCAGTTCTTC CASSQEAISYNEQFF
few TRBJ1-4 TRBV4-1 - TGCGCCAGCAGCCTGTCCGGACTGACTAATGAAAAACTGTTTTTT CASSLSGLTNEKLFF
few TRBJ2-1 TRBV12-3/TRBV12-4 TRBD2 TGTGCCAGCAGTCCCCGGGTGCGGGGGAATGAGCAGTTCTTC CASSPRVRGNEQFF
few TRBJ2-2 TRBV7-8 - TGTGCCAGCTTGGGTCTTAACCGACCCGGGGAGCTGTTTTTT CASLGLNRPGELFF
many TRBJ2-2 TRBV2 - TGTGCCAGAGCCGGGGGTGGCACCGGGGAGCTGTTTTTT CARAGGGTGELFF
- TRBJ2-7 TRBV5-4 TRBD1 TGTGCCAGCAGCTTCGGACAGGGGCCGTTCCCCTACGAGCAGTACTTC CASSFGQGPFPYEQYF
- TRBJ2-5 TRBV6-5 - TGTGCCAGCAGTTATCTGGGGGGCTCGTACCAAGAGACCCAGTACTTC CASSYLGGSYQETQYF
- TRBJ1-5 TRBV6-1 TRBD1 TGTGCCAGCAGTAGACACAGGGGGCTTCAGCCCCAGCATTTT CASSRHRGLQPQHF
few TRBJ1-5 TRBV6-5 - TGTGCCAGCAGTTACGGCAGATACAATCAGCCCCAGCATTTT CASSYGRYNQPQHF
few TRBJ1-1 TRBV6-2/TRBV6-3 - TGTGCCAGCAGTCTCCCCTCGGGCGGAGAGAACACTGAAGCTTTCTTT CASSLPSGGENTEAFF
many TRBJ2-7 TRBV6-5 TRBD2 TGTGCCAGCAGTACTCCGGGACTAGCGGAATACGAGCAGTACTTC CASSTPGLAEYEQYF
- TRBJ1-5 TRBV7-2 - TGTGCCAGCAACCCCGACGTTGGAAGCAATCAGCCCCAGCATTTT CASNPDVGSNQPQHF
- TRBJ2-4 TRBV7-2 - TGTGCCAGCAAACCCCTAGCCAAAAACATTCAGTACTTC CASKPLAKNIQYF
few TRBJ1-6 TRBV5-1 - TGCGCCAGCAGCTTGGCGGCCAGCTCCTATAATTCACCCCTCCACTTT CASSLAASSYNSPLHF